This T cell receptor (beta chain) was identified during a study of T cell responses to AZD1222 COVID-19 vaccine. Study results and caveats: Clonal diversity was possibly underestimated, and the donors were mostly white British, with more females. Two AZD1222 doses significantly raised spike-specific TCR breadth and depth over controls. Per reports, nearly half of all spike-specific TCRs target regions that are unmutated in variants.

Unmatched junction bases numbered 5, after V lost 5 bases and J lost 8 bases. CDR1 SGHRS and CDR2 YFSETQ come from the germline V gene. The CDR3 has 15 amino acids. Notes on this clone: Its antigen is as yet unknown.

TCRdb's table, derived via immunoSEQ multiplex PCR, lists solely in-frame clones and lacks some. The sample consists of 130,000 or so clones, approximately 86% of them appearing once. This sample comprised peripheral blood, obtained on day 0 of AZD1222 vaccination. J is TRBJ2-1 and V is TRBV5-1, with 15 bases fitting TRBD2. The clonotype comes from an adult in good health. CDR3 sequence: CASSFGLAGGYEQFF. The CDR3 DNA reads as TGCGCCAGCAGTTTCGGACTAGCGGGAGGGTATGAGCAGTTCTTC.